The rows below give T cell receptor beta chains drawn from one sample of a study of cytomegalovirus exposure and HLA in healthy donors. Profiled with immunoSEQ multiplex PCR; TCRdb holds only in-frame clones, not every one. The table has 130,000 or so clones, about 79% seen once. The sample taken for sequencing was PBMCs. These TCRs come from a woman aged 18-29 years in good health and CMV-seropositive. The CDR3 runs from the conserved cysteine through the conserved F or W. The D gene is left open where the match is weak. Clone size appears in some rows only: once, few, many, or a class for an expanded clone.

d_gene: -; abundance: few; j_gene: TRBJ2-1; v_gene: TRBV18; CDR3nt: TGTGCCAGCTCACCGGACGGGGGCTCCTACAATGAGCAGTTCTTC; CDR3aa: CASSPDGGSYNEQFF
d_gene: -; abundance: -; j_gene: TRBJ1-2; v_gene: TRBV12-5; CDR3nt: TGTGCTAGTGGTTTGGCCGAAAGTAGTTACACCTTC; CDR3aa: CASGLAESSYTF
d_gene: TRBD2; abundance: -; j_gene: TRBJ2-3; v_gene: TRBV6-1; CDR3nt: TGTGCCAGCAGTGAAACTAGCGGGGGCACAGATACGCAGTATTTT; CDR3aa: CASSETSGGTDTQYF
d_gene: TRBD1; abundance: -; j_gene: TRBJ1-2; v_gene: TRBV28; CDR3nt: TGTGCCAGCAGCCAACAGGGGATTTATGGCTACACCTTC; CDR3aa: CASSQQGIYGYTF
d_gene: -; abundance: -; j_gene: TRBJ2-5; v_gene: TRBV21-1; CDR3nt: TGTGCCAGCAGCAAGCCTCCGGGAAAAGAGACCCAGTACTTC; CDR3aa: CASSKPPGKETQYF
d_gene: -; abundance: -; j_gene: TRBJ2-1; v_gene: TRBV7-9; CDR3nt: TGTGCCAGCAGCTTAAAGGGGTTGGGGTTTGATGAGCAGTTCTTC; CDR3aa: CASSLKGLGFDEQFF
d_gene: -; abundance: -; j_gene: TRBJ1-1; v_gene: TRBV7-9; CDR3nt: TGTGCCAGCAGCTCGGCGGTCGGGACATCTGCTTTCTTT; CDR3aa: CASSSAVGTSAFF
d_gene: -; abundance: -; j_gene: TRBJ1-4; v_gene: TRBV13; CDR3nt: TGTGCCAGCAGCTTAGAGAGGACGGGGAGGGAAAAACTGTTTTTT; CDR3aa: CASSLERTGREKLFF
d_gene: -; abundance: -; j_gene: TRBJ1-5; v_gene: TRBV25-1; CDR3nt: TGTGCCAGCAGTGTTGGAGCCATCCAGCATTTT; CDR3aa: CASSVGAIQHF
d_gene: -; abundance: -; j_gene: TRBJ1-6; v_gene: TRBV6-5; CDR3nt: TGTGCCAGCAGTTACCGGGGTGATTCACCCCTCCACTTT; CDR3aa: CASSYRGDSPLHF
d_gene: -; abundance: once; j_gene: TRBJ2-2; v_gene: TRBV9; CDR3nt: TGTGCCAGCAGCATCTCGGGCGGGGAGCTGTTTTTT; CDR3aa: CASSISGGELFF
d_gene: -; abundance: -; j_gene: TRBJ2-1; v_gene: TRBV28; CDR3nt: TGTGCCAGCAGTTTTCTACTCCCGGACAATGAGCAGTTCTTC; CDR3aa: CASSFLLPDNEQFF
d_gene: TRBD2; abundance: -; j_gene: TRBJ2-1; v_gene: TRBV27; CDR3nt: TGTGCCAGCTCGACTAGCGGGGGCCCCTACAATGAGCAGTTCTTC; CDR3aa: CASSTSGGPYNEQFF
d_gene: TRBD2; abundance: -; j_gene: TRBJ2-5; v_gene: TRBV25-1; CDR3nt: TGTGCCAGCAGTGGGGATACTAGCGGGGGAACTAAAGAGACCCAGTACTTC; CDR3aa: CASSGDTSGGTKETQYF
d_gene: -; abundance: once; j_gene: TRBJ2-1; v_gene: TRBV18; CDR3nt: TGTGCCAGCTCACCAATTAACGCGGGAAGCTCCTACAATGAGCAGTTCTTC; CDR3aa: CASSPINAGSSYNEQFF
d_gene: -; abundance: -; j_gene: TRBJ2-7; v_gene: TRBV10-1; CDR3nt: TGCGCCAGCAGTGACACCTACGAGCAGTACTTC; CDR3aa: CASSDTYEQYF
d_gene: -; abundance: -; j_gene: TRBJ2-2; v_gene: TRBV7-3; CDR3nt: TGTGCCAGCAGCTTAACGGGAGTTAACACCGGGGAGCTGTTTTTT; CDR3aa: CASSLTGVNTGELFF
d_gene: -; abundance: -; j_gene: TRBJ1-6; v_gene: TRBV7-9; CDR3nt: TGTGCCAGCAGCCGGGGGGGTTCACCCCTCCACTTT; CDR3aa: CASSRGGSPLHF
d_gene: TRBD2; abundance: -; j_gene: TRBJ2-5; v_gene: TRBV29-1; CDR3nt: TGCAGCGTTACTAGCGGGGCAGAGACCCAGTACTTC; CDR3aa: CSVTSGAETQYF
d_gene: TRBD2; abundance: -; j_gene: TRBJ2-2; v_gene: TRBV10-2; CDR3nt: TGCGCCAGCAGCGGGACTAGCGGGGTCGGGGAGCTGTTTTTT; CDR3aa: CASSGTSGVGELFF
d_gene: TRBD1; abundance: -; j_gene: TRBJ2-1; v_gene: TRBV6-5; CDR3nt: TGTGCCAGCAGTTACGAACAGGGGGTCTACAATGAGCAGTTCTTC; CDR3aa: CASSYEQGVYNEQFF
d_gene: -; abundance: -; j_gene: TRBJ1-5; v_gene: TRBV19; CDR3nt: TGTGCCAGTAGTATAGCCCCCAGGGGCCAGCCCCAGCATTTT; CDR3aa: CASSIAPRGQPQHF
d_gene: -; abundance: -; j_gene: TRBJ2-1; v_gene: TRBV7-9; CDR3nt: TGTGCCAGCAGCCCTACTAGTTACAATGAGCAGTTCTTC; CDR3aa: CASSPTSYNEQFF
d_gene: -; abundance: -; j_gene: TRBJ2-1; v_gene: TRBV29-1; CDR3nt: TGCAGCGTTGAAGGAGACGGGGTCTCCTACAATGAGCAGTTCTTC; CDR3aa: CSVEGDGVSYNEQFF
d_gene: -; abundance: few; j_gene: TRBJ1-1; v_gene: TRBV6-6; CDR3nt: TGTGCCAGCAGTTACCGGAACACTGAAGCTTTCTTT; CDR3aa: CASSYRNTEAFF
d_gene: -; abundance: -; j_gene: TRBJ2-7; v_gene: TRBV18; CDR3nt: TGTGCCAGCTCACCACAGGGGAAGGGCTACGAGCAGTACTTC; CDR3aa: CASSPQGKGYEQYF
d_gene: TRBD1; abundance: -; j_gene: TRBJ1-1; v_gene: TRBV30; CDR3nt: TGTGCCTGCACCTCCGGGACAGCCATGAACACTGAAGCTTTCTTT; CDR3aa: CACTSGTAMNTEAFF
d_gene: TRBD1; abundance: few; j_gene: TRBJ2-7; v_gene: TRBV2; CDR3nt: TGTGCCAGCAACCGGGACAGGGGGAACGAGCAGTACTTC; CDR3aa: CASNRDRGNEQYF
d_gene: -; abundance: few; j_gene: TRBJ1-1; v_gene: TRBV19; CDR3nt: TGTGCCAGTAGTATGGGGGGAGGTATGGCTGAAGCTTTCTTT; CDR3aa: CASSMGGGMAEAFF
d_gene: -; abundance: -; j_gene: TRBJ1-2; v_gene: TRBV7-9; CDR3nt: TGTGCCAGCAGCTTAATCAACCGGTTTAACTATGGCTACACCTTC; CDR3aa: CASSLINRFNYGYTF
d_gene: TRBD1; abundance: few; j_gene: TRBJ2-2; v_gene: TRBV6-5; CDR3nt: TGTGCCAGCAGTAGGGACAGGCAAGAACACCGGGGAGCTGTTTTT; CDR3aa: CASSRDRQEHRGAVF
d_gene: TRBD1; abundance: -; j_gene: TRBJ1-5; v_gene: TRBV7-9; CDR3nt: TGTGCCAGCAGCCATCCAGGGGGCGGTCAGCCCCAGCATTTT; CDR3aa: CASSHPGGGQPQHF
d_gene: TRBD2; abundance: once; j_gene: TRBJ2-3; v_gene: TRBV5-1; CDR3nt: TGCGCCAGCAGAAGCGGGGGCGGGCCAGATACGCAGTATTTT; CDR3aa: CASRSGGGPDTQYF
d_gene: TRBD2; abundance: -; j_gene: TRBJ2-3; v_gene: TRBV27; CDR3nt: TGTGCCAGCCATGAAGCGGGGGCTAGCACAGATACGCAGTATTTT; CDR3aa: CASHEAGASTDTQYF
d_gene: -; abundance: -; j_gene: TRBJ2-1; v_gene: TRBV6-1; CDR3nt: TGTGCCAGCAAACCCCGAGGGGGAATACATGAGCAGTTCTTC; CDR3aa: CASKPRGGIHEQFF